This note documents a single TCR beta chain sequence. Its antigen is still unknown. This sample was taken from a study of CD8+ T cells in alopecia areata. This sample's treatment: oral pan-JAK inhibitor, 5-10 mg twice daily. CDR3 length equals 15 residues. Between the trimmed V and J ends, which lost 4 bases and 4 bases, there was a span of 16 bases. CDR1 is MNHEY and CDR2 is SMNVEV in the germline V gene (reference sequence). RNA was extracted and reverse transcribed into cDNA as the sequencing template. Using immunoSEQ multiplex PCR, the repertoire was profiled, and TCRdb retains in-frame clones only, with some absent. The data contain some 96,000 clones, under 70% of them singletons. General observations from the study: Many expanded lesional clones persisted in scalp and blood during tofacitinib.

This chain uses TRBV27 with TRBJ1-2, with D perhaps matching TRBD1 (5 bases). The sequences come from CD8+ T cells sorted from blood, collected at week 4, from a patient treated with tofacitinib. The clonotype was recovered from a human donor with alopecia areata. CDR3 region: CASSSGHLTRYGYTF. CDR3 DNA sequence: TGTGCCAGCAGTTCCGGACACTTAACGCGCTATGGCTACACCTTC.